This T cell receptor beta chain was sequenced during a study of T cell responses to AZD1222 COVID-19 vaccine. Turning to this clone: What it recognizes is unknown.

Assay used: immunoSEQ multiplex PCR; TCRdb lists only in-frame clones, some missing. Here the sample spans approximately 28,000 clones, approximately 90% being singletons. Broader study findings: Baseline serology detected seropositivity in only six or seven AZD1222 recipients. Across the whole spike, CD4 TCRs peaked at regions 160-218 and 743-854. Females outnumbered males among donors, who were mostly white British; clonal diversity was possibly underestimated. Spike-specific TCRs gained breadth and depth after people received two AZD1222 doses.

The V end was cut by 1 base, the J end by 8 bases, with 14 bases between. CDR3 length equals 14 residues. Germline CDR1 is ENHRY and CDR2 is SYGVKD. The source is an adult who received the AZD1222 COVID-19 vaccine. This material consisted of peripheral blood, taken 28 days after the second AZD1222 dose. The chain employs TRBV10-3 and TRBJ1-2; no reliable D call. In DNA form, the CDR3 reads TGTGCCATCAGTGAGTACTCGGACCAAATGGGCTACACCTTC. Translating gives CAISEYSDQMGYTF.